This T cell receptor beta chain appears in the sequencing data of a study of CXCR3-negative and CXCR3-positive naive CD8 T cells. Study results and limitations: Naive subsets showed comparable surface CD5, and TCR interaction strength was also inferred from TRB CDR3 physicochemistry.

The sorting of each CD8+ T cell subset was done in triplicate, at about 300,000 cells each. The authors made the TRB cDNA libraries by 5' RACE using UMI labels. Reprocessing the 5' RACE reads, TCRdb reports a single entry for every CDR3 protein and omits DNA. The table for this sample gives about 62,000 distinct CDR3 sequences. This CDR3 has 15 residues. A word on this clonotype: No antigen is known for it.

J is TRBJ2-5 and V is TRBV21-1. TRBV21-1 is a listed pseudogene. The TCR sequence derives from a human donor in good health. Some clones in this sample may be carry-over from other donors' samples. The sequenced sample was naive CXCR3- CD8+ T cells from blood. Subset given: CD45RO-CCR7+CD27+CD95- naive CD8+ T cells lacking CXCR3 (TNR3-). The CDR3 region is CASSRRMITQETQYF.